A selection of T cell receptor beta chains follows, all from one sample in a study of T cells in Graves' hyperthyroidism and ophthalmopathy. A single record per CDR3 protein comes from TCRdb applying MiXCR to the multiplex PCR reads. The data hold 600,000 or so distinct CDR3 sequences, with roughly 15% observed a single time. The sequencing input was blood. All receptors come from a woman aged 45-65 years with Graves' ophthalmopathy. Both conserved end residues are part of each CDR3. A D gene is named only where the DNA matches it firmly. Some rows mark clone size as missing; the rest say once, few, many or name a class of expanded clone.

TRBV6-1,NA,TRBJ2-7,many,CASSEENPYEQYF,TGTGCCAGCAGTGAAGAAAATCCCTACGAGCAGTACTTC
TRBV7-3,TRBD2,TRBJ2-2,many,CASSPGTMNTGELFF,TGTGCCAGCAGCCCCGGGACTATGAACACCGGGGAGCTGTTTTTT
TRBV7-9,TRBD1,TRBJ2-3,many,CASSLRGLGDTQYF,TGTGCCAGCAGCTTAAGGGGGCTTGGGGATACGCAGTATTTT
TRBV15,TRBD2,TRBJ2-3,few,CATSPGLAEGGGAQYF,TGTGCCACCAGCCCCGGACTAGCGGAGGGAGGGGGTGCGCAGTATTTT
TRBV28,NA,TRBJ1-2,few,CASTVIGGYTF,TGTGCCAGCACCGTAATCGGGGGCTACACCTTC
TRBV29-1,TRBD2,TRBJ2-5,many,CSVEIAGETQYF,TGCAGCGTGGAAATAGCGGGAGAGACCCAGTACTTC
TRBV5-1,NA,TRBJ1-2,many,CASSTLGSDGYTF,TGCGCCAGCAGCACACTGGGGTCCGATGGCTACACCTTC
TRBV7-9,TRBD2,TRBJ2-2,NA,CASSPLGRGTGELFF,TGTGCCAGCAGCCCACTAGGGAGGGGCACCGGGGAGCTGTTTTTT
TRBV25-1,NA,TRBJ2-7,NA,CASSGGLESGVSYSYEQYF,TGTGCCAGCAGTGGGGGCTTGGAATCTGGGGTCTCTTACTCCTACGAGCAGTACTTC
TRBV30,NA,TRBJ2-5,few,CAWRETLGRKGRETQYF,TGTGCCTGGAGGGAGACCCTAGGACGGAAGGGGAGAGAGACCCAGTACTTC
TRBV11-1,TRBD1,TRBJ1-4,many,CASSLRGQPNEKLFF,TGTGCCAGCAGCTTAAGGGGACAGCCTAATGAAAAACTGTTTTTT
TRBV18,NA,TRBJ2-3,NA,CASSPPFRGPQDTQYF,TGTGCCAGCTCACCACCTTTCAGGGGCCCGCAGGATACGCAGTATTTT
TRBV30,TRBD2,TRBJ2-2,few,CAWMAYFSGSDTGELFF,TGTGCCTGGATGGCCTACTTCAGCGGGAGCGACACCGGGGAGCTGTTTTTT
TRBV27,TRBD2,TRBJ2-7,few,CASSLIAGVSYEQYF,TGTGCCAGCAGTCTCATAGCGGGGGTTTCCTACGAGCAGTACTTC
TRBV28,TRBD2,TRBJ2-1,many,CASSLASGGDNEQFF,TGTGCCAGCAGTCTCGCTAGCGGGGGTGACAATGAGCAGTTCTTC
TRBV5-5,NA,TRBJ1-1,many,CASSLGPSTEAFF,TGTGCCAGCAGCTTGGGACCGTCCACTGAAGCTTTCTTT
TRBV4-3,NA,TRBJ1-5,many,CASSQERAGYQPQHF,TGCGCCAGCAGCCAAGAAAGGGCAGGATATCAGCCCCAGCATTTT
TRBV4-2,NA,TRBJ2-7,NA,CASSQDPTNSDEQYF,TGTGCCAGCAGCCAAGACCCGACAAATTCCGACGAGCAGTACTTC
TRBV12-3/TRBV12-4,TRBD1,TRBJ1-5,few,CASSRLLRTGNDQPQHF,TGTGCCAGCAGCCGACTTTTGAGGACAGGGAACGATCAGCCCCAGCATTTT
TRBV9,TRBD2,TRBJ2-1,NA,CASTLLAREQFF,TGTGCCAGCACACTACTAGCGCGAGAGCAGTTCTTC
TRBV28,NA,TRBJ1-5,many,CASSLLPQGPQHF,TGTGCCAGCAGTTTATTACCTCAGGGGCCCCAGCATTTT
TRBV11-2,TRBD1,TRBJ2-7,few,CASSSPRTGYEQYF,TGTGCCAGCAGCTCTCCCCGGACAGGCTACGAGCAGTACTTC
TRBV7-9,NA,TRBJ1-2,many,CASSLQVGYGYTF,TGTGCCAGCAGCTTACAGGTCGGCTATGGCTACACCTTC
TRBV6-2/TRBV6-3,TRBD2,TRBJ2-2,NA,CAGGLAGLDLNTGELFF,TGTGCCGGGGGACTAGCGGGACTCGATCTTAACACCGGGGAGCTGTTTTTT
TRBV12-3/TRBV12-4,TRBD2,TRBJ2-3,many,CASTHRLAGNTDTQYF,TGTGCCAGCACCCATCGACTAGCGGGAAACACAGATACGCAGTATTTT
TRBV27,NA,TRBJ2-5,NA,CASRRWGLETQYF,TGTGCCAGCAGAAGGTGGGGGCTTGAGACCCAGTACTTC
TRBV7-9,TRBD2,TRBJ2-5,many,CASSVGLADQETQYF,TGTGCCAGCAGCGTAGGACTAGCGGATCAAGAGACCCAGTACTTC
TRBV20-1,TRBD2,TRBJ2-7,many,CSARPTSGYYEQYF,TGCAGTGCTAGACCTACTAGCGGGTACTACGAGCAGTACTTC
TRBV29-1,TRBD1,TRBJ2-2,few,CSVEIGDRANTGELFF,TGCAGCGTTGAAATTGGGGACAGGGCGAACACCGGGGAGCTGTTTTTT
TRBV30,TRBD2,TRBJ2-7,NA,CAWNGGRDYEQYF,TGTGCCTGGAATGGTGGGAGGGACTACGAGCAGTACTTC
TRBV9,NA,TRBJ1-6,few,CASSHQGQNYNSPLHF,TGTGCCAGCAGCCATCAGGGTCAGAATTATAATTCACCCCTCCACTTT
TRBV7-2,NA,TRBJ2-7,many,CASSLSPLASYEQYF,TGTGCCAGCAGCTTATCCCCCCTAGCGAGCTACGAGCAGTACTTC
TRBV4-1,NA,TRBJ1-2,few,CASSYPNGRIYGYTF,TGCGCCAGCAGCTATCCAAATGGACGGATCTATGGCTACACCTTC
TRBV6-9,TRBD2,TRBJ2-3,NA,CASSYGQREIDTQYF,TGTGCCAGCAGTTACGGGCAGCGGGAGATAGATACGCAGTATTTT
TRBV28,NA,TRBJ2-7,few,CASSGHLETYEQYF,TGTGCCAGCAGTGGGCATCTCGAGACCTACGAGCAGTACTTC
TRBV15,NA,TRBJ1-5,many,CATSSIQNQPQHF,TGTGCCACCAGCAGTATACAAAATCAGCCCCAGCATTTT
TRBV5-1,NA,TRBJ2-1,many,CASSRRGDESVLFF,TGCGCCAGCAGCCGGAGGGGGGATGAATCCGTCCTGTTCTTC
TRBV11-2,NA,TRBJ1-2,many,CASRGLDRTYGYTF,TGTGCCAGCAGGGGATTGGATAGGACCTATGGCTACACCTTC
TRBV30,NA,TRBJ1-1,once,CAWSPSRTEAFF,TGTGCCTGGAGTCCCTCTCGCACTGAAGCTTTCTTT
TRBV9,NA,TRBJ2-1,NA,CASSVDALGPNNEQFF,TGTGCCAGCAGCGTAGATGCTTTGGGCCCCAACAATGAGCAGTTCTTC
TRBV20-1,TRBD2,TRBJ2-1,few,CSAHPLAGSYNEQFF,TGCAGTGCTCATCCCCTAGCGGGAAGCTACAATGAGCAGTTCTTC
TRBV20-1,TRBD1,TRBJ2-7,many,CSVITGAGYEQYF,TGCAGTGTTATAACAGGGGCTGGGTACGAGCAGTACTTC
TRBV9,TRBD1,TRBJ2-2,many,CASSARTGGSGELFF,TGTGCCAGCAGCGCCAGGACAGGGGGCAGCGGGGAGCTGTTTTTT
TRBV20-1,TRBD1,TRBJ2-7,many,CSARGETGIHEQYF,TGCAGTGCTAGAGGGGAGACAGGGATCCACGAGCAGTACTTC
TRBV18,NA,TRBJ2-7,few,CASSPRDRVVYEQYF,TGTGCCAGCTCACCGCGGGACAGAGTGGTATACGAGCAGTACTTC
TRBV12-3/TRBV12-4,TRBD1,TRBJ1-5,few,CASSRDRGLQPQHF,TGTGCCAGCAGCCGGGACAGGGGGCTCCAGCCCCAGCATTTT
TRBV29-1,NA,TRBJ2-1,few,CSVVSSGIYNEQLF,TGCAGCGTTGTATCAAGCGGAATCTACAATGAGCAGCTCTTC
TRBV5-1,NA,TRBJ2-5,many,CASSHLTGGLLEETQYF,TGCGCCAGCAGCCACCTGACAGGCGGGTTGCTGGAGGAGACCCAGTACTTC
TRBV12-3/TRBV12-4,TRBD2,TRBJ2-1,many,CASSVLADIYNEQFF,TGTGCCAGCAGCGTGCTAGCGGATATTTACAATGAGCAGTTCTTC
TRBV27,TRBD1,TRBJ1-2,NA,CASSKWTGGRTNYGYTF,TGTGCCAGCAGTAAATGGACAGGGGGCAGAACTAACTATGGCTACACCTTC
TRBV30,NA,TRBJ2-5,many,CAWSLGDVETQYF,TGTGCCTGGAGTCTAGGGGACGTCGAGACCCAGTACTTC
TRBV20-1,NA,TRBJ2-5,many,CSARVAETQYF,TGCAGTGCTCGGGTTGCGGAGACCCAGTACTTC